This is a list of T cell receptor beta chains from one sample in a study of response to subunit inactivated influenza vaccine. TCRdb re-analysed the RT-PCR reads in MiXCR, keeping a single row per CDR3 protein. The sample lists hundreds of thousands of distinct CDR3 sequences, 7.5% to 8.5% seen once, with 13% in the top ten. Sequenced here: PBMCs from blood, sampled less than 30 months after vaccination. The receptors here all came from a man between 50 and 70 years old who received an inactivated influenza vaccine. CDR3s leave out the opening cysteine and the closing phenylalanine or tryptophan. The order of the fields is J gene, V gene, CDR3 protein.

TRBJ2-3,TRBV4-3,ASSQAWGAGVDTQY
TRBJ1-2,TRBV20-1,SAGQPVGVGYT
TRBJ2-2,TRBV20-1,SASQSSNTGELF
TRBJ2-2,TRBV6-1,ASSGTGWTGELF
TRBJ2-1,TRBV3-1,ASSQVKKPASSYNEQF
TRBJ2-3,TRBV7-7,ASSLGGQNTDTQY
TRBJ2-3,TRBV9,ASSTYGGEFADTQY
TRBJ1-4,TRBV18,ASSPAGSTNEKLF
TRBJ1-1,TRBV7-8,ASSLTASNTEAF
TRBJ1-5,TRBV19,ATSGTGVGQPQH
TRBJ1-5,TRBV29-1,SVRQGSNHPQH
TRBJ2-1,TRBV10-3,AISAHSGGNYNEQF
TRBJ2-5,TRBV7-9,ASSLEGQGRETQY
TRBJ2-4,TRBV2,ASSEARVGNIQY
TRBJ2-2,TRBV12-3/TRBV12-4,ASSRVATGELF
TRBJ1-1,TRBV10-3,AISGPDRVGTEAF
TRBJ2-3,TRBV7-2,ASSPGALHTDTQY
TRBJ2-3,TRBV5-1,ASSLEGQFADTQY
TRBJ2-3,TRBV18,ASSPRAAGGLKDTQY
TRBJ2-7,TRBV4-2,ASSQDGGRNTYEQY
TRBJ1-2,TRBV9,ASSVDPGMSYGYT
TRBJ2-3,TRBV7-9,ASSPSGSITDTQY
TRBJ2-1,TRBV12-3/TRBV12-4,ASSFNGGSNNEQF
TRBJ2-5,TRBV4-3,ASSPDSGAEETQY
TRBJ2-2,TRBV6-5,ASSSVGMVLF
TRBJ2-2,TRBV30,AWSIHGGPGELF
TRBJ2-3,TRBV6-2/TRBV6-3,ASSQSPGPWEY
TRBJ1-5,TRBV20-1,SANPPGPNQPQH
TRBJ2-7,TRBV3-1,ASSQDLTEGYEQY
TRBJ1-5,TRBV12-3/TRBV12-4,ASSFAGLKEPQH
TRBJ2-3,TRBV29-1,SVEGVGSTDTQY
TRBJ2-3,TRBV12-3/TRBV12-4,ASSFWRGLGTDTQY
TRBJ2-1,TRBV7-2,ASSPPGTSGYNEQF
TRBJ2-7,TRBV12-3/TRBV12-4,ASSITGGSYEQY
TRBJ2-7,TRBV6-1,AVGRSSYEQY
TRBJ2-7,TRBV6-6,ASSYSTYEQY
TRBJ1-2,TRBV29-1,SVEGQGMRYT
TRBJ2-5,TRBV7-2,ASSPQSGGQETQY
TRBJ1-2,TRBV5-1,ASSFLTLRDYGYT
TRBJ2-5,TRBV28,ASTRTVRETQY
TRBJ2-2,TRBV11-1,ASSNRDRGPLNTGELF
TRBJ2-7,TRBV15,ASHIYPGQSEYVEQY
TRBJ2-5,TRBV5-1,ASSSQGGNQETQY
TRBJ2-7,TRBV6-1,ASRQPGQGSEEQY
TRBJ2-5,TRBV7-2,ASSLAVDGETQY
TRBJ2-7,TRBV5-1,ASSLGTYSGYEQY
TRBJ2-1,TRBV12-3/TRBV12-4,ASKPTGHDEQF
TRBJ1-3,TRBV7-2,ASSPMGAGNTIY
TRBJ2-2,TRBV10-3,AISSRDNTGELF
TRBJ1-6,TRBV10-3,ATGQGWGHNSPLH
TRBJ2-1,TRBV6-4,ASSDSSVNEQF